The T cell receptor beta chain under discussion was sequenced for a study of cytotoxic CD8 clonotypes in ibrutinib-treated CLL. Clones were read by immunoSEQ multiplex PCR, and TCRdb kept only the in-frame ones, dropping some. There are 45,000 to 55,000 clones in the sample; about half occur only once, and about 30% lies in the top ten. The CDR3 covers 15 residues. V lost 2 bases and J lost 1; bases outside the gene matches: 1. Looked up from germline, CDR1 is SGHTA and CDR2 is FQGNSA. Study-wide points: Treatment left the uncommon public clonotypes either contracted or stable in frequency.

Comment on this clone: Its cognate antigen is unknown.

The material was PBMCs, obtained after 12 months of ibrutinib treatment. The receptor was derived from a human donor with chronic lymphocytic leukemia. The chain employs TRBV7-2 and TRBJ2-7, with 11 nucleotides matching TRBD2. The CDR3 DNA sequence: TGTGCCAGCAGCTTACGACTAGCGGGGTCCTACGAGCAGTACTTC. This codes for CASSLRLAGSYEQYF.